The T cell receptor (beta chain) described here comes from a study of beta chain features in type 1 diabetes. Findings of the study overall: In type 1 diabetes patients, VDJ junctions had fewer insertions; deletions at these junctions were more frequent. Shorter TCRB CDR3s, moderately but significantly so, marked every one of the four CD4+ subsets in Type 1 diabetes patients.

Each sorted fraction was over 95% pure. In this sample, this clone turned up a few times. Its cognate antigen is unknown. As every portion of the isolated RNA was reverse transcribed, the sequencing read expressed TCRB transcripts. Naive, central memory and regulatory T cell samples yielded some 3.9 million reads on average. The data were produced by immunoSEQ multiplex PCR, yet TCRdb's version contains in-frame clones alone and is incomplete. The profile shows about 660,000 clones, 11% to 15% of them singletons. The source of this sequence is a young man with type 1 diabetes. What was sequenced was naive CD4+ T cells from blood.

The CDR3 bases are TGTGCCAGCAGCTCGCCCCACGACTACGAGCAGTACTTC. This encodes CASSSPHDYEQYF. V and J are TRBV7-2 and TRBJ2-7; no firm D call. Germline V gives CDR1 SGHTA, CDR2 FQGNSA. V was clipped by 4 bases and J by 3 bases, with 10 bases between them. The CDR3 has 13 residues.